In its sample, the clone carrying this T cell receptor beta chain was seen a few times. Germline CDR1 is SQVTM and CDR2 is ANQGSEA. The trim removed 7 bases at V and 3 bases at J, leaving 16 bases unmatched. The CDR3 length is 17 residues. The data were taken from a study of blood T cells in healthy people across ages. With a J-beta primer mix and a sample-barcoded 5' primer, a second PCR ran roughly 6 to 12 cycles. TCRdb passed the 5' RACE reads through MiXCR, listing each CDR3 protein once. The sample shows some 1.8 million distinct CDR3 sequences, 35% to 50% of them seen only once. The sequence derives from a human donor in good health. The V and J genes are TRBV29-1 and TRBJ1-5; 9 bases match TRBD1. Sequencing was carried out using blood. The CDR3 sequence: CSASPFTGGEDNQPQHF. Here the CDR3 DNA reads TGCAGCGCCTCGCCCTTTACAGGGGGCGAAGACAATCAGCCCCAGCATTTT.